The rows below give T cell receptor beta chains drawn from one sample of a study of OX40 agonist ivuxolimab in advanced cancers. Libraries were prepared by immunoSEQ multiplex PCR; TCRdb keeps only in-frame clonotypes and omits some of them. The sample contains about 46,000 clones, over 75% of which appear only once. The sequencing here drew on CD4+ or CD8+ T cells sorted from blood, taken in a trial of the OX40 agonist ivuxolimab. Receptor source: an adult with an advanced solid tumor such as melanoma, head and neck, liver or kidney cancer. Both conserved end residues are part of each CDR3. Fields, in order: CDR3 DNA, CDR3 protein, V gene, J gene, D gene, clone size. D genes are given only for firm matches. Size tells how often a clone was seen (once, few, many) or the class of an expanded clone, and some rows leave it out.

cdr3_nt: TGTGCCAGCAGCTCCGAGACAGCCTACATCTCCTACGAGCAGTACTTC
cdr3_aa: CASSSETAYISYEQYF
v_call: TRBV7-9
j_call: TRBJ2-7
d_call: NA
clone_size: once

cdr3_nt: TGCGCCAGCAGCTTGACCTTACCTGGGGAGACCCAGTACTTC
cdr3_aa: CASSLTLPGETQYF
v_call: TRBV5-1
j_call: TRBJ2-5
d_call: NA
clone_size: NA

cdr3_nt: TGCGCCAGCAGCCAAGATGCGGGACAGCCCTATGGCTACACCTTC
cdr3_aa: CASSQDAGQPYGYTF
v_call: TRBV4-1
j_call: TRBJ1-2
d_call: TRBD1
clone_size: NA

cdr3_nt: TGTGCCAGCAGCTTAGCCGGGACAGCCAATGAGCAGTTCTTC
cdr3_aa: CASSLAGTANEQFF
v_call: TRBV7-9
j_call: TRBJ2-1
d_call: TRBD1
clone_size: NA

cdr3_nt: TGTGCCTGGAGTGTAAAGGGACTCAGATACGAGCAGTACTTC
cdr3_aa: CAWSVKGLRYEQYF
v_call: TRBV30
j_call: TRBJ2-7
d_call: NA
clone_size: once

cdr3_nt: TGCGCCAGCAGCTGGCCCCTGGGGGGGCTTAATGAAAAACTGTTTTTT
cdr3_aa: CASSWPLGGLNEKLFF
v_call: TRBV5-1
j_call: TRBJ1-4
d_call: NA
clone_size: once

cdr3_nt: TGCGCCAGCAGCTTGGGAGGGGGCGACACCGGGGAGCTGTTTTTT
cdr3_aa: CASSLGGGDTGELFF
v_call: TRBV5-1
j_call: TRBJ2-2
d_call: TRBD1
clone_size: NA

cdr3_nt: TGCAGCGTTGAAGGTCCACAGGTCTATGGCTACACCTTC
cdr3_aa: CSVEGPQVYGYTF
v_call: TRBV29-1
j_call: TRBJ1-2
d_call: NA
clone_size: NA

cdr3_nt: TGTGCCAGCAGCCAAGAGGGGACGGTCAATCAGCCCCAGCATTTT
cdr3_aa: CASSQEGTVNQPQHF
v_call: TRBV4-2
j_call: TRBJ1-5
d_call: NA
clone_size: NA

cdr3_nt: TGTGCCAGCGAGGTCGGGGGGGATTCACCCCTCCACTTT
cdr3_aa: CASEVGGDSPLHF
v_call: TRBV6-1
j_call: TRBJ1-6
d_call: NA
clone_size: NA

cdr3_nt: TGTGCCAGCCAGTACAGGGGGGAATCCTACGAGCAGTACTTC
cdr3_aa: CASQYRGESYEQYF
v_call: TRBV5-4
j_call: TRBJ2-7
d_call: TRBD1
clone_size: once

cdr3_nt: TGTGCCAGCAGACCCCGACTAGAGGGATACAATGAGCAGTTCTTC
cdr3_aa: CASRPRLEGYNEQFF
v_call: TRBV5-8
j_call: TRBJ2-1
d_call: NA
clone_size: few

cdr3_nt: TGTGCCAGCAGCCCCCCACAGGGGGCGCGGACCGGGGAGCTGTTTTTT
cdr3_aa: CASSPPQGARTGELFF
v_call: TRBV11-3
j_call: TRBJ2-2
d_call: TRBD1
clone_size: once

cdr3_nt: TGCGCCAGCAGTGAGAGGACAGCTTACAACAATGAGCAGTTCTTC
cdr3_aa: CASSERTAYNNEQFF
v_call: TRBV10-1
j_call: TRBJ2-1
d_call: NA
clone_size: NA

cdr3_nt: TGTGCCAGCAGCTTATCTTACGAGCAGTACTTC
cdr3_aa: CASSLSYEQYF
v_call: TRBV7-8
j_call: TRBJ2-7
d_call: NA
clone_size: NA

cdr3_nt: TGTGCCAGCAGTTACCCCCGAGGTCCAAGCACCGGGGAGCTGTTTTTT
cdr3_aa: CASSYPRGPSTGELFF
v_call: TRBV6-6
j_call: TRBJ2-2
d_call: NA
clone_size: NA

cdr3_nt: TGTGCCAGCAGCCTAGACGGGGTTAGCACAGATACGCAGTATTTT
cdr3_aa: CASSLDGVSTDTQYF
v_call: TRBV13
j_call: TRBJ2-3
d_call: NA
clone_size: NA

cdr3_nt: TGTGCCAGCAGCCGAGACAGCTCTTTCTCCTACAATGAGCAGTTCTTC
cdr3_aa: CASSRDSSFSYNEQFF
v_call: TRBV7-2
j_call: TRBJ2-1
d_call: NA
clone_size: NA

cdr3_nt: TGTGCCAGCAGCCGTTCCGACAGAAGCTCCTACGAGCAGTACTTC
cdr3_aa: CASSRSDRSSYEQYF
v_call: TRBV7-9
j_call: TRBJ2-7
d_call: NA
clone_size: few

cdr3_nt: TGTGCCAGCAATGGGAGCGGGGGAGATACGCAGTATTTT
cdr3_aa: CASNGSGGDTQYF
v_call: TRBV6-1
j_call: TRBJ2-3
d_call: TRBD2
clone_size: NA

cdr3_nt: TGTGCCAGCAGTCTTCGGACTAGCGGCTTCCAAGAGACCCAGTACTTC
cdr3_aa: CASSLRTSGFQETQYF
v_call: TRBV6-6
j_call: TRBJ2-5
d_call: TRBD2
clone_size: NA

cdr3_nt: TGTGCCAGCAGCACAGACAGGGGGAAAGTGGAGACCCAGTACTTC
cdr3_aa: CASSTDRGKVETQYF
v_call: TRBV7-2
j_call: TRBJ2-5
d_call: TRBD1
clone_size: NA

cdr3_nt: TGTGCCATCAGGGAGGGGGGGAACACAGATACGCAGTATTTT
cdr3_aa: CAIREGGNTDTQYF
v_call: TRBV10-3
j_call: TRBJ2-3
d_call: NA
clone_size: NA

cdr3_nt: TGTGCCAGCAGCGTTTCCCTAGAGGAAGACTACACCTTC
cdr3_aa: CASSVSLEEDYTF
v_call: TRBV9
j_call: TRBJ1-2
d_call: NA
clone_size: NA

cdr3_nt: TGCGCCAGCAGGACCGGCGGAACTAATGAAAAACTGTTTTTT
cdr3_aa: CASRTGGTNEKLFF
v_call: TRBV5-1
j_call: TRBJ1-4
d_call: NA
clone_size: NA

cdr3_nt: TGCGCCAGCAGGCTGGGAGCAGGGAACAATCAGCCCCAGCATTTT
cdr3_aa: CASRLGAGNNQPQHF
v_call: TRBV5-1
j_call: TRBJ1-5
d_call: NA
clone_size: NA

cdr3_nt: TGTGCCAGCAGTTTATCGGGCAGGGGACTCTACAATGAGCAGTTCTTC
cdr3_aa: CASSLSGRGLYNEQFF
v_call: TRBV27
j_call: TRBJ2-1
d_call: NA
clone_size: NA

cdr3_nt: TGTGCCAGCAGCTTTTTCGCAGCTAACTATGGCTACACCTTC
cdr3_aa: CASSFFAANYGYTF
v_call: TRBV5-6
j_call: TRBJ1-2
d_call: NA
clone_size: NA

cdr3_nt: TGTGCCAGTAGCCTGGGACAGACTAACTATGGCTACACCTTC
cdr3_aa: CASSLGQTNYGYTF
v_call: TRBV19
j_call: TRBJ1-2
d_call: TRBD1
clone_size: once

cdr3_nt: TGTGCCAGCAGCCAAGATCGAGGGGGGGGAGAGACCCAGTACTTC
cdr3_aa: CASSQDRGGGETQYF
v_call: TRBV4-2
j_call: TRBJ2-5
d_call: NA
clone_size: NA

cdr3_nt: TGTGCCAGCAGCCCTAGCGGGGGTAGGTCAGATACGCAGTATTTT
cdr3_aa: CASSPSGGRSDTQYF
v_call: TRBV7-7
j_call: TRBJ2-3
d_call: TRBD2
clone_size: NA

cdr3_nt: TGTGCCAGTAGTATAGGCCCAGCGGGGGCCTACGAACAGTACTTC
cdr3_aa: CASSIGPAGAYEQYF
v_call: TRBV19
j_call: TRBJ2-7
d_call: TRBD2
clone_size: NA

cdr3_nt: TGTGCCTGGAGTGTGGCGGGGGTTGGTGGCTACACCTTC
cdr3_aa: CAWSVAGVGGYTF
v_call: TRBV30
j_call: TRBJ1-2
d_call: NA
clone_size: NA

cdr3_nt: TGCAGCGTTGTCACGTTGGGCGGGCCAGCTAACTATGGCTACACCTTC
cdr3_aa: CSVVTLGGPANYGYTF
v_call: TRBV29-1
j_call: TRBJ1-2
d_call: NA
clone_size: NA

cdr3_nt: TGTGCTAGTGTCCCCTCGGGAAGGGGGCTTAAGTGGAACACCGGGGAGCTGTTTTTT
cdr3_aa: CASVPSGRGLKWNTGELFF
v_call: TRBV12-5
j_call: TRBJ2-2
d_call: TRBD1
clone_size: NA

cdr3_nt: TGCAGTGCTAGAGGGACCGGGGAGCTGTTTTTT
cdr3_aa: CSARGTGELFF
v_call: TRBV20-1
j_call: TRBJ2-2
d_call: NA
clone_size: NA

cdr3_nt: TGTGCCAGCAGTCTCGACCCAGGAAACACCATATATTTT
cdr3_aa: CASSLDPGNTIYF
v_call: TRBV2
j_call: TRBJ1-3
d_call: NA
clone_size: NA

cdr3_nt: TGTGCCAGCAGCTTCGCAGACAGCTTGAACACCGGGGAGCTGTTTTTT
cdr3_aa: CASSFADSLNTGELFF
v_call: TRBV7-6
j_call: TRBJ2-2
d_call: NA
clone_size: few

cdr3_nt: TGTGCCAGCAGACTAGCGGGGGGGCAAGAGACCCAGTACTTC
cdr3_aa: CASRLAGGQETQYF
v_call: TRBV27
j_call: TRBJ2-5
d_call: TRBD2
clone_size: NA

cdr3_nt: TGTGCCAGTTCCACCGGACCAGGAGGGAATCAGCCCCAGCATTTT
cdr3_aa: CASSTGPGGNQPQHF
v_call: TRBV19
j_call: TRBJ1-5
d_call: NA
clone_size: NA

cdr3_nt: TGTGCCTGGACTCACGGGGGGGGAGGCGAGCAGTACTTC
cdr3_aa: CAWTHGGGGEQYF
v_call: TRBV30
j_call: TRBJ2-7
d_call: TRBD2
clone_size: NA

cdr3_nt: TGTGCCAGCAGCTTAGGAGAGGACACTGAAGCTTTCTTT
cdr3_aa: CASSLGEDTEAFF
v_call: TRBV11-1
j_call: TRBJ1-1
d_call: NA
clone_size: NA

cdr3_nt: TGTGCCAGTAGGCCCGAGACAGGGACGAATTCACCCCTCCACTTT
cdr3_aa: CASRPETGTNSPLHF
v_call: TRBV19
j_call: TRBJ1-6
d_call: TRBD1
clone_size: NA

cdr3_nt: TGTGCCAGCAGCTTGACTAGCGGTGTTAGCACAGATACGCAGTATTTT
cdr3_aa: CASSLTSGVSTDTQYF
v_call: TRBV7-3
j_call: TRBJ2-3
d_call: TRBD2
clone_size: NA

cdr3_nt: TGTGCCAGCAGTGAAACGACAGTACAGCCCCAGCATTTT
cdr3_aa: CASSETTVQPQHF
v_call: TRBV6-1
j_call: TRBJ1-5
d_call: NA
clone_size: NA